Listed below are T cell receptor beta chains from one sample, sequenced in a study of cytomegalovirus exposure and HLA in healthy donors. Generated by immunoSEQ multiplex PCR, the TCRdb table keeps only in-frame clones and is missing some. The repertoire holds 110,000 to 150,000 clones, with approximately 80% as singletons. Sequencing was performed on PBMCs. The origin of the receptors is a woman aged 40 to 50 in good health and CMV-seropositive. CDR3s include the opening cysteine and the closing phenylalanine or tryptophan. The order of the fields is D gene, J gene, V gene, clone size, CDR3 protein. A D gene is named only where the DNA matches it firmly. Size tells how often a clone was seen (once, few, many) or the class of an expanded clone, and some rows leave it out.

D: TRBD1
J: TRBJ2-6
V: TRBV5-4
size: NA
CDR3: CASSPKTGSSGANVLTF

D: NA
J: TRBJ2-7
V: TRBV27
size: NA
CDR3: CASSLNGQPSYEQYF

D: TRBD2
J: NA
V: TRBV2
size: NA
CDR3: CASSEVQGAGGRETQYF

D: NA
J: TRBJ2-2
V: TRBV6-1
size: NA
CDR3: CASSQASVWELFF

D: NA
J: TRBJ2-2
V: TRBV6-1
size: NA
CDR3: CASSSTGANTGELFF

D: NA
J: TRBJ1-1
V: TRBV5-1
size: few
CDR3: CASSLGQTGGNTEAFF

D: NA
J: TRBJ2-6
V: TRBV7-2
size: NA
CDR3: CASSLQGGVSGANVLTF

D: TRBD2
J: TRBJ2-5
V: TRBV7-9
size: once
CDR3: CASSSGGLVGETQYF

D: NA
J: TRBJ1-1
V: TRBV6-6
size: once
CDR3: CASSYSMWARNTEAFF

D: NA
J: TRBJ2-5
V: TRBV5-6
size: NA
CDR3: CASSPEGRETQYF

D: TRBD2
J: TRBJ2-7
V: TRBV7-3
size: NA
CDR3: CASSKSSGGSYEQYF

D: NA
J: TRBJ2-7
V: TRBV29-1
size: NA
CDR3: CSVQGPMGISYEQYF

D: NA
J: TRBJ1-6
V: TRBV30
size: NA
CDR3: CAWSEGVGSPLHF

D: NA
J: TRBJ1-2
V: TRBV30
size: NA
CDR3: CAWSVTGLGYTF

D: NA
J: TRBJ1-1
V: TRBV4-3
size: NA
CDR3: CASSQDRRAGTEAFF

D: NA
J: TRBJ1-2
V: TRBV28
size: NA
CDR3: CASSLIDRTNYGYTF

D: NA
J: TRBJ1-1
V: TRBV7-6
size: NA
CDR3: CASSSGPGDTEAFF

D: NA
J: TRBJ2-7
V: TRBV28
size: NA
CDR3: CASSSGAGAVGYEQYF

D: TRBD1
J: TRBJ2-7
V: TRBV7-2
size: NA
CDR3: CASSERQGVWQYF

D: NA
J: TRBJ2-7
V: TRBV30
size: NA
CDR3: CAWSVVLEAPNF

D: TRBD2
J: TRBJ2-7
V: TRBV10-3
size: NA
CDR3: CATVLAGAGEQYF

D: TRBD2
J: TRBJ2-1
V: TRBV19
size: NA
CDR3: CASSINGGRADEQFF

D: TRBD2
J: TRBJ2-3
V: TRBV4-1
size: NA
CDR3: CASRGTSGNFTDTQYF

D: TRBD2
J: TRBJ2-7
V: TRBV5-1
size: NA
CDR3: CASSLGYGGSGIRSYEQYF

D: NA
J: TRBJ2-6
V: TRBV30
size: NA
CDR3: CAWSQASGANVLTF

D: TRBD2
J: TRBJ2-7
V: TRBV7-2
size: NA
CDR3: CASTLAGGGYEQYF

D: TRBD2
J: TRBJ2-6
V: TRBV28
size: NA
CDR3: CASSSGGAGANVLTF

D: TRBD2
J: TRBJ2-5
V: TRBV9
size: NA
CDR3: CASSGGLAGSQETQYF

D: TRBD1
J: TRBJ1-4
V: TRBV7-9
size: NA
CDR3: CASSFGRTGGLANEKLFF

D: TRBD2
J: TRBJ2-2
V: TRBV4-2
size: NA
CDR3: CASSQLRTSGIVELFF

D: TRBD1
J: TRBJ1-5
V: TRBV7-2
size: NA
CDR3: CASSLARTGGGHQPQHF

D: NA
J: TRBJ2-7
V: TRBV19
size: NA
CDR3: CASSIVRDSYEQYF

D: NA
J: TRBJ2-2
V: TRBV9
size: NA
CDR3: CASSVGGWTGELFF

D: NA
J: TRBJ2-7
V: TRBV30
size: NA
CDR3: CAWSGQQSSYEQYF

D: NA
J: TRBJ2-2
V: TRBV7-2
size: NA
CDR3: CASRLTGPGELFF

D: NA
J: TRBJ2-7
V: TRBV10-2
size: NA
CDR3: CASSNSNYEQYF

D: NA
J: TRBJ1-4
V: TRBV27
size: NA
CDR3: CASSLEGLGEKLFF

D: TRBD2
J: TRBJ2-3
V: TRBV7-2
size: NA
CDR3: CASSLAPGLAGDLADTQYF

D: NA
J: TRBJ1-4
V: TRBV5-1
size: NA
CDR3: CASSRGQTTNEKLFF

D: NA
J: TRBJ2-7
V: TRBV29-1
size: NA
CDR3: CSVENPGDGRYEQYF

D: NA
J: TRBJ2-5
V: TRBV6-6
size: NA
CDR3: CASSYGGTVQETQYF

D: TRBD2
J: TRBJ2-1
V: TRBV5-4
size: NA
CDR3: CASRLAGGGYNEQFF

D: NA
J: TRBJ1-2
V: TRBV2
size: NA
CDR3: CASQGKGYGYTF

D: NA
J: TRBJ1-1
V: TRBV5-6
size: NA
CDR3: CASSRDINTEAFF

D: TRBD1
J: TRBJ2-7
V: TRBV6-5
size: NA
CDR3: CASTPGDRDYEQYF

D: TRBD2
J: TRBJ2-7
V: TRBV2
size: NA
CDR3: CASSVPLGLAYEQYF

D: NA
J: TRBJ2-5
V: TRBV7-2
size: once
CDR3: CASSLGWRPQETQYF